This T cell receptor beta chain emerged from a study of shared clonotypes between healthy human individuals. Study summary: Sampling drew on donors who were two women and a few men aged 18 to 49. Findings and limits, study-wide: Sampling was confined to blood; repertoires within tissues likely differ. The donor pool, a small one, limited the genetic and exposure-history diversity represented.

V was trimmed by 5 bases and J by 4 bases, leaving 15 bases between them. Germline-derived CDR1 and CDR2 are SGHNT and YYREEE (reference sequence). This CDR3 comprises 14 residues. It was at deep level that the assay was run. Here immunoSEQ multiplex PCR was the method, and the copy in TCRdb shows in-frame clones only, minus some. The table lists 450,000 to 500,000 clones, 79% of them singletons. This clone has a handful of counts. Its antigen is currently unknown. The sequenced sample was PBMCs. The chain joins TRBV5-4 to TRBJ1-2, with TRBD1 as a possible D gene (6 bases). The sequence derives from a woman between 35 and 50 years old in good health. Some clones in this sample may be carry-over from other donors' samples. The CDR3 nucleotides read TGTGCCAGCAGTCAGGACAGCCTCTCCTATGGCTACACCTTC. Its translation is CASSQDSLSYGYTF.